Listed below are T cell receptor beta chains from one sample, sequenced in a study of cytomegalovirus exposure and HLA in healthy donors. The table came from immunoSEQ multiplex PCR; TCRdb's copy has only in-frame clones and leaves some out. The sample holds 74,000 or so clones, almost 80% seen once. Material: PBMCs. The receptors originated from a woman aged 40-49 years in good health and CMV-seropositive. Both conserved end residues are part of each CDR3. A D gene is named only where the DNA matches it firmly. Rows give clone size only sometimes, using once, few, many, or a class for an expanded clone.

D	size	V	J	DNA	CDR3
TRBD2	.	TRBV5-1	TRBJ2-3	TGCGCCAGCAGCTTGTCCCGGCGGGGGGGCAGTGCAGATACGCAGTATTTT	CASSLSRRGGSADTQYF
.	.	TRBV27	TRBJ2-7	TGTGCCAGCAGTTTAATTTTGGCAGGTACCTACGAGCAGTACTTC	CASSLILAGTYEQYF
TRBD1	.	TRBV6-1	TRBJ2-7	TGTGCCAGCAGTGGAAAGGACAGGGGCGAGCAGTACTTC	CASSGKDRGEQYF
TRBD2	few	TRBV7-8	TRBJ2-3	TGTGCCAGCAGCTTAGGGTGGGCGGGAGGCACAGATACGCAGTATTTT	CASSLGWAGGTDTQYF
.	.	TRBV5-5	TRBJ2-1	TGTGCCAGCAGCTTCAACTACAATGAGCAGTTCTTC	CASSFNYNEQFF
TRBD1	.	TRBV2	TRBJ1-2	TGTGCCAGCAGTCGGGACAGTACTTATGGCTACACCTTC	CASSRDSTYGYTF
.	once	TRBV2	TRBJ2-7	TGTGCCAGCAGCTCGACAGTCCGGGTGCAGTACTTC	CASSSTVRVQYF
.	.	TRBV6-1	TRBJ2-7	TGTGCCAGCAGTGAAGGAGGTGGTTATACCTACTACGAGCAGTACTTC	CASSEGGGYTYYEQYF
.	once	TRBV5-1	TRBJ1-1	TGCGCCAGCAGCTTGGGTGCAGGGTACACTGAAGCTTTCTTT	CASSLGAGYTEAFF
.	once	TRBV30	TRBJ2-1	TGTGCCTGGGCCAATTCAGTCTCGGGTGAGCAGTTCTTC	CAWANSVSGEQFF
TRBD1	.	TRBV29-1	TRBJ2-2	TGCAGCGTCCGGGACAGGAGATCAAACACCGGGGAGCTGTTTTTT	CSVRDRRSNTGELFF
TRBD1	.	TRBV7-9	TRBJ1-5	TGTGCCAGCAGCCTCGGGACAGGGGCGAGGAATCAGCCCCAGCATTTT	CASSLGTGARNQPQHF
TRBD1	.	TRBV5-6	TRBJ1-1	TGTGCCAGCAGAAAAAGGAGACAGGGGGTCTCTGAAGCTTTCTTT	CASRKRRQGVSEAFF
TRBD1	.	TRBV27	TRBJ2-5	TGTGCCAGCAGTCACGGGGGGACAGGGCTTACGACCCAGTACTTC	CASSHGGTGLTTQYF
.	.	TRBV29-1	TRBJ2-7	TGCAGCGTTGAGGGTAGCCGGGACACCGAGACCTACGAGCAGTACTTC	CSVEGSRDTETYEQYF
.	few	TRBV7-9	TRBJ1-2	TGTGCCAGCAGCTTCGGGAATTCTAACTATGGCTACACCTTC	CASSFGNSNYGYTF
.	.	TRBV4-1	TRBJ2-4	TGCGCCAGCAGCCATGTAAAACGGGACTTATATGGGGACATTCAGTACTTC	CASSHVKRDLYGDIQYF
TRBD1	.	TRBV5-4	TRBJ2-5	TGTGCCAGCAGCTCCCCGGGACAGAGAAAAGAGACCCAGTACTTC	CASSSPGQRKETQYF
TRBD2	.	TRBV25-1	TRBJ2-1	TGTGCCAGCTTAGGCGGGACTAGCCTCTATGAGCAGTTCTTC	CASLGGTSLYEQFF
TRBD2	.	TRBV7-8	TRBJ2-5	TGTGCCAGCAGCTCATCGGTCGGGAGGGAAGAGACCCAGTACTTC	CASSSSVGREETQYF
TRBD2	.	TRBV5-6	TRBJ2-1	TGTGCCAGCAGCTTGGTGGGACTAGCGGGGGTGGATGAGCAGTTCTTC	CASSLVGLAGVDEQFF
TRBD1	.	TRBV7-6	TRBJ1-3	TGTGCCAGCAGCCCAAGACCCGGGACAGGGAGCCCAACCTCTGGAAACACCATATATTTT	CASSPRPGTGSPTSGNTIYF
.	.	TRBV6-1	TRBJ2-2	TGTGCCAGCAGACCTCCGGGACTTGGCACCGGGGAGCTGTTTTTT	CASRPPGLGTGELFF
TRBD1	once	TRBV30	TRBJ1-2	TGTGCCTGGAGTGCGACCCGGGACAGCGCCTACTATGGCTACACCTTC	CAWSATRDSAYYGYTF
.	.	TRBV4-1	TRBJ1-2	TGCGCCAGCAGCCACCTTTGGGGGGAGCACTATGGCTACACCTTC	CASSHLWGEHYGYTF
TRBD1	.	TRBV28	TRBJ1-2	TGTGCCAGCAGTACCCCCGGGACAGCCTATGGCTACACCTTC	CASSTPGTAYGYTF
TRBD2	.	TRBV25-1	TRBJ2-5	TGTGCCAGCGGGGAACTAGCGGATACCCAAGAGACCCAGTACTTC	CASGELADTQETQYF
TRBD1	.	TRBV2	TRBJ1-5	TGTGCCAGCAGGGAGACAGGGAATCAGCCCCAGCATTTT	CASRETGNQPQHF
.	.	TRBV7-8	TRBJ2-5	TGTGCCAGCAGCTTAGGATTGGTGGGGGGGGGCGGGACCGCGGAGACCCAGTACTTC	CASSLGLVGGGGTAETQYF
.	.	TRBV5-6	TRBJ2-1	TGTGCCAGCAGCTTCAGAGGAGCTGTGGTCTCCTACAATGAGCAGTTCTTC	CASSFRGAVVSYNEQFF
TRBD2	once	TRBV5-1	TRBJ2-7	TGCGCCAGCAGCTTGCGCGCACGTACTAGCGAACGCTTCTACGAGCAGTACTTC	CASSLRARTSERFYEQYF
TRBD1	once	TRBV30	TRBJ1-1	TGTGCCTGGAGTGTTCCCGACAGGGGGAACACTGAAGCTTTCTTT	CAWSVPDRGNTEAFF
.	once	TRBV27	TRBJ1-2	TGTGCCAGCAGCTACAGAAACTATGGCTACACCTTC	CASSYRNYGYTF
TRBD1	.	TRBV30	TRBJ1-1	TGTGCCGGATGGACAGGCGAGAACACTGAAGCTTTCTTT	CAGWTGENTEAFF
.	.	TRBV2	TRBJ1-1	TGTGCCAGCAGCGTACGGGTCGTGGGCACTGAAGCTTTCTTT	CASSVRVVGTEAFF
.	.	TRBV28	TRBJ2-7	TGTGCCAGCAGCCAACCCATATTTCGGACTCGCGCCTCCTACGAGCAGTACTTC	CASSQPIFRTRASYEQYF
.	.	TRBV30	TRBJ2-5	TGTGCCTGGAGTTTCGGGGTGCGGGACAGTCAAGAGACCCAGTACTTC	CAWSFGVRDSQETQYF
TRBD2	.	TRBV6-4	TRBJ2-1	TGTGCCAGCAGTGGGTCCCCGGGACTAGCGGGAGTCGGCAATGAGCAGTTCTTC	CASSGSPGLAGVGNEQFF
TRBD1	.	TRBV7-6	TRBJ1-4	TGTGCCAGCAGCTTAAGACGAGGGACAGTGAATGAAAAACTGTTTTTT	CASSLRRGTVNEKLFF
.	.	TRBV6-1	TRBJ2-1	TGTGCCAGCAGTGAACTCGGTGGCGGGTATTCCTACAATGAGCAGTTCTTC	CASSELGGGYSYNEQFF
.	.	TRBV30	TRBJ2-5	TGTGCCTGGGGTGCCTTTGGGAGGAGGCACCAAGAGACCCAGTACTTC	CAWGAFGRRHQETQYF
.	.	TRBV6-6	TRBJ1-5	TGTGCCAGCACTCACGGATCGATGGGCCAGCCCCAGCATTTT	CASTHGSMGQPQHF
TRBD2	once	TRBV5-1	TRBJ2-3	TGCGCCAGCAGCTTGGGAACACTAGCGGATACGCAGTATTTT	CASSLGTLADTQYF
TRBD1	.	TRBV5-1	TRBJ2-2	TGCGCCAGCAGCTTTTGGGACAGGGCCAACACCGGGGAGCTGTTTTTT	CASSFWDRANTGELFF
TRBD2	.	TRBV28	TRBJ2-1	TGTGCCAGCAGTAAAGGGACTAGCGGTCTCCGGGAGCAGTTCTTC	CASSKGTSGLREQFF
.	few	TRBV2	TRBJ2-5	TGTGCCAGCAGTGATACAGTTGGGACCCAGTACTTC	CASSDTVGTQYF
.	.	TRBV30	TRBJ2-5	TGTGCCTGGAGTGTACTGGCGGGACGGTCAGAGACCCAGTACTTC	CAWSVLAGRSETQYF
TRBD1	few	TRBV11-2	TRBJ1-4	TGTGCCAGCAGCGGACCGGACAGGGCTAAACTGTTTTTT	CASSGPDRAKLFF
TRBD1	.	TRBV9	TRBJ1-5	TGTGCCAGCAGCGATACAGGGGACCATCAGCCCCAGCATTTT	CASSDTGDHQPQHF
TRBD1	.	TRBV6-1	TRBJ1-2	TGTGCCAGCAGTGAAGCCGGGACAGGTTTATGGGGCTACACCTTC	CASSEAGTGLWGYTF
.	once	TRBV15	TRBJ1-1	TGTGCCACCAGCAGAGCGGAAGGGACACGAAAGACTGAAGCTTTCTTT	CATSRAEGTRKTEAFF
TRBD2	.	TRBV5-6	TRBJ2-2	TGTGCCAGCAGCTTCCAGACTAGCGGGACCCACACCGGGGAGCTGTTTTTT	CASSFQTSGTHTGELFF
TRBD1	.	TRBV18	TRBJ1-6	TGTGCCAGCTCAAGGGACAGATATAATTCACCCCTCCACTTT	CASSRDRYNSPLHF